One sample yielded the 22 T cell receptor beta chains listed below, sequenced in a study of T cells in localized non-small cell lung cancer. Repertoires were generated with immunoSEQ multiplex PCR, while TCRdb's copy carries only in-frame clones and drops some. The sample lists about 30,000 clones, nearly 90% seen once, with about 9.3% in the top ten. The sequenced sample was peripheral blood, obtained before any cancer treatment. Receptors originate from a woman between 35 and 70 years old with stage I lung adenocarcinoma.

This clone was counted once. The chain couples TRBV11-2 to TRBJ2-7; D gene unclear. Germline V gene data show CDR1 as SGHAT and CDR2 as FQNNGV. V lost 5 bases and J lost 2, with 10 bases in between. This CDR3 comprises 13 residues. For the CDR3, the DNA is TGTGCCAGCAGCCCCAGCGCCACCTACGAGCAGTACTTC. This codes for CASSPSATYEQYF.

This chain joins TRBV2 and TRBJ2-2; perhaps TRBD1 as D (6 bases). CDR3 length: 14 residues. In germline, CDR1 is SNHLY, CDR2 FYNNEI. V lost 3 bases and J lost 2, with 7 bases in between. CDR3 sequence: CASSEGANTGELFF. In DNA form, the CDR3 reads TGTGCCAGCAGTGAGGGGGCTAACACCGGGGAGCTGTTTTTT.

This sequence joins TRBV6-4 and TRBJ1-6, with TRBD1 as a possible D gene (5 bases). Germline values: CDR1 MRHNA, CDR2 SNTAGT. Trimming shortened V by 7 bases and J by 7 bases, and 17 bases separated the two germline ends. CDR3 size: 15 residues. The CDR3 loop reads CASILREVRNSPLHF. In DNA form, the CDR3 reads TGTGCCAGCATCCTCAGGGAAGTGAGGAATTCACCCCTCCACTTT.

The V gene is TRBV4-1, the J gene TRBJ2-7, with D perhaps matching TRBD1 (6 bases). The CDR3 totals 15 residues. The V end lost 2 bases, the J end lost 2 bases, and 13 bases lay between the germline ends. Germline lookup yields CDR1 MGHRA and CDR2 YSYEKL. Written as DNA, the CDR3 is TGCGCCAGCAGCCAAATTGACAGGAGTACCTACGAGCAGTACTTC. It codes for CASSQIDRSTYEQYF.

V is TRBV5-1 and J is TRBJ2-5, with 12 bases matching TRBD1. J lost 6 bases, V lost 4 bases, and 10 bases had no gene match. There are 16 residues in the CDR3. The germline V gene has CDR1 SGHRS and CDR2 YFSETQ. The CDR3 DNA reads as TGCGCCAGCAGCAACACCGGGACAGGGGGCGCGAAGACCCAGTACTTC. It codes for CASSNTGTGGAKTQYF. The whole variable domain, filled in from reference TRBV5-1 and TRBJ2-5, reads KAGVTQTPRYLIKTRGQQVTLSCSPISGHRSVSWYQQTPGQGLQFLFEYFSETQRNKGNFPGRFSGRQFSNSRSEMNVSTLELGDSALYLCASSNTGTGGAKTQYFGPGTRLLVL.

The chain employs TRBV28 and TRBJ1-1; possibly TRBD1 for D (5 bases). Trimming removed 2 bases from V and 0 bases from J, with 13 bases in between. Germline values: CDR1 MDHEN, CDR2 SYDVKM. CDR3 length: 16 residues. CDR3 in DNA: TGTGCCAGCAGTTTAGCTACAGGAACCCTGAACACTGAAGCTTTCTTT. This codes for CASSLATGTLNTEAFF.

The J gene is TRBJ1-2, the V gene TRBV7-8; 9 bases agree with TRBD1. The CDR3 totals 15 residues. J lost 8 bases, V lost 5 bases, and 12 bases had no gene match. Per germline, CDR1 SGHVS and CDR2 FQNEAQ. CDR3 amino acids: CASSIYRGRNEGYTF. CDR3 bases: TGTGCCAGCAGCATCTACAGGGGGCGCAATGAAGGCTACACCTTC.

The CDR3 spells CASSPGSAASGTQYF. Written as DNA, the CDR3 is TGCGCCAGCAGCCCCGGATCAGCCGCGTCTGGGACCCAGTACTTC. V gene TRBV5-1 combines with J gene TRBJ2-5; D unresolved. The V gene lost 4 bases and the J gene lost 7 bases, with 20 bases spanning the gap. The CDR3 totals 15 residues. Germline lookup yields CDR1 SGHRS and CDR2 YFSETQ. The complete variable domain, with remaining parts taken from reference TRBV5-1 and TRBJ2-5, reads KAGVTQTPRYLIKTRGQQVTLSCSPISGHRSVSWYQQTPGQGLQFLFEYFSETQRNKGNFPGRFSGRQFSNSRSEMNVSTLELGDSALYLCASSPGSAASGTQYFGPGTRLLVL.

The chain has TRBV19 and TRBJ1-2, with no clear D. The CDR3 has 12 amino acids. Germline CDR1 reads LNHDA; CDR2 reads SQIVND (reference sequence). Trimming stripped 5 bases from V and 1 base from J, with 5 bases between. The CDR3 DNA follows: TGTGCCAGTAGTTACTATAACTATGGCTACACCTTC. It yields the protein CASSYYNYGYTF. The full variable domain, its missing parts supplied by reference TRBV19 and TRBJ1-2, is DGGITQSPKYLFRKEGQNVTLSCEQNLNHDAMYWYRQDPGQGLRLIYYSQIVNDFQKGDIAEGYSVSREKKESFPLTVTSAQKNPTAFYLCASSYYNYGYTFGSGTRLTVV.

The genes are TRBV29-1 and TRBJ1-2; D perhaps matches TRBD1 (5 bases). Germline CDR1 SQVTM, CDR2 ANQGSEA. This CDR3 is 15 amino acids long. V was shortened by 5 bases and J by 2 bases, with 18 bases between the two germline ends. In DNA form, the CDR3 reads TGCAGCGTTCTTTCTACGGTTCGGGGGAACTATGGCTACACCTTC. Translation gives CSVLSTVRGNYGYTF.

This sequence joins TRBV9 and TRBJ2-3; D is tentatively TRBD1 or TRBD2 (5 bases each). Between the trimmed V and J ends, which lost 3 bases and 2 bases, there was a span of 10 bases. The CDR3 loop spans 14 amino acids. Germline loops: CDR1 SGDLS, CDR2 YYNGEE. CDR3 protein: CASSGDGITDTQYF. CDR3 in DNA: TGTGCCAGCAGCGGGGACGGAATCACAGATACGCAGTATTTT.

The chain couples TRBV7-9 to TRBJ2-7, with 7 bases aligning to TRBD1. V was clipped by 0 bases and J by 6 bases; unmatched bases: 8. The CDR3 covers 15 residues. The V gene's germline CDR1 is SEHNR and CDR2 FQNEAQ (reference sequence). This CDR3 reads CASSLALRQGSEQYF. The DNA for the CDR3 is TGTGCCAGCAGCTTAGCGTTGCGACAGGGAAGCGAGCAGTACTTC.

The chain carries TRBV6-1 and TRBJ2-7; D may be TRBD1 (5 bases). Germline-derived CDR1 and CDR2 are MNHNS and SASEGT. The CDR3 has 15 residues. V was pared by 7 bases and J by 3 bases, with 19 bases between. In DNA form, the CDR3 reads TGTGCCAGCACCCGACTGACTCCAGGGAACTACGAGCAGTACTTC. Amino acids: CASTRLTPGNYEQYF.

The chain is built from TRBV7-2 and TRBJ1-6; D is possibly TRBD1 (6 bases). Trimming pared 5 bases from V and 9 bases from J, leaving 17 bases between. This CDR3 comprises 15 residues. From germline, CDR1 is SGHTA and CDR2 FQGNSA. CDR3 coding DNA: TGTGCCAGCAGCCTAACAGAGGGGGGGGTTTCACCCCTCCACTTT. Encoded protein: CASSLTEGGVSPLHF.

V gene TRBV12-5 combines with J gene TRBJ2-2; tentatively, D is TRBD1 or TRBD2 (5 bases each). The CDR3 runs to 19 residues. CDR1 is LGHNT, CDR2 FRNRAP, per germline. Trimming removed 3 bases at V and 0 bases at J, with 20 bases between. The CDR3 reads CASGFLTAVGTANTGELFF. The CDR3 nucleotides read TGTGCTAGTGGTTTCCTTACGGCGGTGGGGACGGCGAACACCGGGGAGCTGTTTTTT.

This clone is judged medium-sized. The CDR3 sequence is CASSYGLAGATGELFF. Here the CDR3 DNA reads TGTGCCAGCAGTTACGGTCTAGCGGGGGCTACCGGGGAGCTGTTTTTT. V usage is TRBV6-5 and J usage is TRBJ2-2, with TRBD2 identical over 10 bases. The J segment lost 5 bases and the V segment lost 2 bases, leaving 5 bases of the junction unmatched. Germline V gene sequence: CDR1 MNHEY, CDR2 SVGAGI. The CDR3 extends over 16 amino acids.

The chain uses TRBV13 and TRBJ2-2; unclear D gene. The V end was cut by 5 bases, the J end by 2 bases, with 12 bases between. Germline V gives CDR1 PRHDT, CDR2 FYEKMQ (reference sequence). This CDR3 spans 15 amino acids. The DNA for the CDR3 is TGTGCCAGCAGCCCGCCGGTAACTAACACCGGGGAGCTGTTTTTT. Its translation is CASSPPVTNTGELFF.

The genes are TRBV28 and TRBJ2-7; 9 bases agree with TRBD1. V lost 5 bases to trimming and J lost 4 bases; unmatched junction nucleotides: 6. CDR3 size: 14 residues. Per the germline V gene, CDR1 is MDHEN and CDR2 is SYDVKM. In DNA, the CDR3 is TGTGCCAGCAGTATCGACAGGGGGAGGTACGAGCAGTACTTC. It codes for CASSIDRGRYEQYF.

This clone appeared a single time. The CDR3 DNA reads TGTGCCAGCAGCCAGCAAGGGTTCGGGGAGCTGTTTTTT. Translation: CASSQQGFGELFF. The chain links TRBV14 to TRBJ2-2; D remains ambiguous. The CDR3 loop spans 13 amino acids. CDR1 and CDR2 from the germline V gene are SGHDN and FVKESK. V was trimmed by 3 bases and J by 7 bases, leaving 9 bases between them.

The chain recombines TRBV7-9 with TRBJ2-2; D is unresolved. This CDR3 is 16 amino acids long. The germline V gene encodes CDR1 SEHNR and CDR2 FQNEAQ (reference sequence). The germline V and J ends were trimmed by 6 bases and 3 bases, with 17 bases remaining between them. CDR3 nucleotide sequence: TGTGCCAGCAGATATACTCCGGGTACGGACACCGGGGAGCTGTTTTTT. Translating it yields CASRYTPGTDTGELFF.

The CDR3, as DNA: TGTGCCAGCAGTGTTGGGACAGGGTCCACCGGGGAGCTGTTTTTT. It codes for CASSVGTGSTGELFF. The V call is TRBV2, the J call TRBJ2-2, with 9 bases aligning to TRBD1. The CDR3 has 15 amino acids. V shed 4 bases and J 4 bases; nucleotides not matched to a gene: 4. Looked up from germline, CDR1 is SNHLY and CDR2 is FYNNEI.

This sequence joins TRBV27 and TRBJ2-5; the match to TRBD1 covers 11 bases. Germline CDR1 reads MNHEY; CDR2 reads SMNVEV (reference sequence). Trimming removed 5 bases from V and 1 base from J; junction bases left unmatched: 3. The CDR3 sequence is 15 residues long. CDR3 in amino acids: CASSLGQGVQETQYF. DNA of the CDR3: TGTGCCAGCAGTCTGGGACAGGGGGTCCAAGAGACCCAGTACTTC.